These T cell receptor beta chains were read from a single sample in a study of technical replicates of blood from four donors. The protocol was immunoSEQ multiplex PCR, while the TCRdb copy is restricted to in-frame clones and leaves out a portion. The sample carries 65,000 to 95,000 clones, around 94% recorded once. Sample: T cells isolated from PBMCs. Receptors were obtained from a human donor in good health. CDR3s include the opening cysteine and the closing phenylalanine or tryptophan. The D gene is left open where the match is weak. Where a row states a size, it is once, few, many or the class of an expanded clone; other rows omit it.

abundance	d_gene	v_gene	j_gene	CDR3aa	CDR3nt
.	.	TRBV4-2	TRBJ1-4	CASSQEVLWQSNEKLFF	TGTGCCAGCAGCCAAGAAGTCTTGTGGCAGTCTAATGAAAAACTGTTTTTT
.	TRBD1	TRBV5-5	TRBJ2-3	CASTPRDREADTQYF	TGTGCCAGCACCCCCCGGGACAGGGAGGCAGATACGCAGTATTTT
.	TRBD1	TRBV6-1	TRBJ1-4	CASSEGDSGNEKLFF	TGTGCCAGCAGTGAAGGGGACAGTGGCAATGAAAAACTGTTTTTT
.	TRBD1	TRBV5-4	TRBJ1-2	CASSIDRGNDGYTF	TGTGCCAGCAGCATCGACAGGGGGAACGATGGCTACACCTTC
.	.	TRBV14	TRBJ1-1	CASSQAVDKHTEAFF	TGTGCCAGCAGCCAAGCGGTGGACAAGCACACTGAAGCTTTCTTT
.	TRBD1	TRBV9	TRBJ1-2	CASSGDRGKDGYTF	TGTGCCAGCAGCGGGGACAGGGGGAAGGATGGCTACACCTTC
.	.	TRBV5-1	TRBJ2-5	CASTWITGETQYF	TGCGCCAGCACCTGGATAACAGGAGAGACCCAGTACTTC
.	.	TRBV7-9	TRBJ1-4	CASSLLTGPVNEKLFF	TGTGCCAGCAGCCTTCTGACAGGCCCGGTTAATGAAAAACTGTTTTTT
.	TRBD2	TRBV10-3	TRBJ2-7	CAISSPGEGRGNEQYF	TGTGCCATCAGCTCCCCCGGGGAGGGGCGGGGGAACGAGCAGTACTTC
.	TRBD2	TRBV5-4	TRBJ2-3	CASSLAEWSGTARDTQYF	TGTGCCAGCAGCTTGGCCGAGTGGAGCGGGACTGCTCGAGATACGCAGTATTTT
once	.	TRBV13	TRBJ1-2	CASSLEYSSNDGYTF	TGTGCCAGCAGCTTAGAATACAGCTCTAATGATGGCTACACCTTC
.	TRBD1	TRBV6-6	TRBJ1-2	CASRLSRDRGGYTF	TGTGCCAGCAGGCTCTCCCGGGACAGAGGAGGCTACACCTTC
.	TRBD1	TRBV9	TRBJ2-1	CASSGAGTGGNEQFF	TGTGCCAGCAGCGGCGCCGGGACAGGGGGTAATGAGCAGTTCTTC
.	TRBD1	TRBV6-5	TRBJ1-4	CASSRGTENEKLFF	TGTGCCAGCAGCCGTGGGACAGAGAATGAAAAACTGTTTTTT
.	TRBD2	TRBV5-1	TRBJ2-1	CASSFSSGRALHNEQFF	TGCGCCAGCAGCTTCTCTAGCGGGAGGGCCCTCCACAATGAGCAGTTCTTC
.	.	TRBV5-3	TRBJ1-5	CARSLSYGDSKPQHF	TGTGCCAGAAGCTTGTCGTACGGAGATTCAAAGCCCCAGCATTTT
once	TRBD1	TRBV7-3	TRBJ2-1	CASGQGTGDEQFF	TGTGCCAGCGGACAGGGGACGGGGGATGAGCAGTTCTTC
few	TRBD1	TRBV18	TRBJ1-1	CASSEGASYSTEAFF	TGTGCCAGCTCAGAGGGGGCATCGTATAGCACTGAAGCTTTCTTT
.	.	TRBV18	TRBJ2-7	CASAPGGAEQYF	TGTGCCAGCGCCCCAGGTGGGGCCGAGCAGTACTTC
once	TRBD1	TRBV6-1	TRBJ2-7	CASSSRTGQGYEQYF	TGTGCCAGCAGTTCCCGAACGGGACAGGGTTACGAGCAGTACTTC
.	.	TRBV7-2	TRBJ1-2	CASSSQTGTSGYTF	TGTGCCAGCAGCTCGCAAACAGGAACCAGTGGCTACACCTTC
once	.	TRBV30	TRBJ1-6	CAWTGNGNNSPLHF	TGTGCCTGGACGGGTAATGGAAATAATTCACCCCTCCACTTT
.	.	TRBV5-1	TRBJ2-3	CASWQGGGTDTQYF	TGCGCCAGCTGGCAGGGGGGCGGCACAGATACGCAGTATTTT
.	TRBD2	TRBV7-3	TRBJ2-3	CASPPSGGGPEDTQYF	TGTGCCAGCCCACCCTCGGGGGGAGGGCCGGAAGATACGCAGTATTTT
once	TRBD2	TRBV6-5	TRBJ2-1	CASSYGGEYNEQFF	TGTGCCAGCAGTTACGGGGGGGAATACAATGAGCAGTTCTTC